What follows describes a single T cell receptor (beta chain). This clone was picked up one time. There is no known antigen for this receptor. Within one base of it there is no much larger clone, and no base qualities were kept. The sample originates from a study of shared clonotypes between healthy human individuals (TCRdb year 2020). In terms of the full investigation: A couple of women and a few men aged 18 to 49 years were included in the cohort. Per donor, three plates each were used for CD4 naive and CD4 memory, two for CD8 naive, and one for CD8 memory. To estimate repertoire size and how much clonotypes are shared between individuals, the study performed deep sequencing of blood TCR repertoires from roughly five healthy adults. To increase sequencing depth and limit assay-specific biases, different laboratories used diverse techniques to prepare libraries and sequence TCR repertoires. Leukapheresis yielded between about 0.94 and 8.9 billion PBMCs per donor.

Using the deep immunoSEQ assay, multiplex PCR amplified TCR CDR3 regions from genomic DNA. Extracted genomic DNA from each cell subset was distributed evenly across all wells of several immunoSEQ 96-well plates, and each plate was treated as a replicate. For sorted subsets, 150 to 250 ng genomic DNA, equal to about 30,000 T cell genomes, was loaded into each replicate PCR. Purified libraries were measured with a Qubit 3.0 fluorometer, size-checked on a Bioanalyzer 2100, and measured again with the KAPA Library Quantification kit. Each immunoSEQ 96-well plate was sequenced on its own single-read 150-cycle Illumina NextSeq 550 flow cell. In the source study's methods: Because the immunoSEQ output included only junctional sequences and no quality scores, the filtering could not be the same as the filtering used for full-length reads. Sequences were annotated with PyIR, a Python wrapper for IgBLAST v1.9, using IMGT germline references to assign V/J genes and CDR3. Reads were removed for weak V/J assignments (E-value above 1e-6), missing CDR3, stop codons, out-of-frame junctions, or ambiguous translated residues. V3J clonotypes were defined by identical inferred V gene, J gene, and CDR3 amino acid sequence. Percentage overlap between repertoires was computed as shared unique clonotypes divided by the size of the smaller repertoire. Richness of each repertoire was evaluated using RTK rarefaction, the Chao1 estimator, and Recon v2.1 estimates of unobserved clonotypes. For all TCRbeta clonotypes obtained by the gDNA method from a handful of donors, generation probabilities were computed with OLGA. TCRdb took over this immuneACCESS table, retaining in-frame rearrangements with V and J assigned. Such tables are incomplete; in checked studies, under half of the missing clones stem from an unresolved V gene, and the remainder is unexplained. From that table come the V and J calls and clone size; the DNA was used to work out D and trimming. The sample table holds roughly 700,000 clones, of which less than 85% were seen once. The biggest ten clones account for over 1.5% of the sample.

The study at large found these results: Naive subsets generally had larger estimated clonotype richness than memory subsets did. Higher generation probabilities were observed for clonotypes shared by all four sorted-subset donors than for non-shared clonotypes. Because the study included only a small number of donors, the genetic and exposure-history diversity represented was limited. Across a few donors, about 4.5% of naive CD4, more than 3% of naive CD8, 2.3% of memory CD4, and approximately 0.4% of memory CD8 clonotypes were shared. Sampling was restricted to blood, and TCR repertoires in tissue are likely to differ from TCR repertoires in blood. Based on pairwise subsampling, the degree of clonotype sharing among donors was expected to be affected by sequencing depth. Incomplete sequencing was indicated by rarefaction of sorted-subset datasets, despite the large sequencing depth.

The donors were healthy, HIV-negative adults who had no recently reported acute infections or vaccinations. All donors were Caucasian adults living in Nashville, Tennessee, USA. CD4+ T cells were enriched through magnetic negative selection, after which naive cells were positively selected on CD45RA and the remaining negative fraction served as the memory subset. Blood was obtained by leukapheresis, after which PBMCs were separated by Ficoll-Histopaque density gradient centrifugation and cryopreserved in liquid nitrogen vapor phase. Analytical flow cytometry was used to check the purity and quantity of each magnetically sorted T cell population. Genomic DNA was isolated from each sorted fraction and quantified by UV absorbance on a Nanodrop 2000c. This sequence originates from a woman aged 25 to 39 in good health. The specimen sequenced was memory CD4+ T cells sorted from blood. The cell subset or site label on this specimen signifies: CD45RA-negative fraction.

The DNA sequence is as follows: TGTGCCAGCAGCTTAGCAGACAGGTTTATCTATGGCTACACCTTC. Its protein product is CASSLADRFIYGYTF. The chain is encoded by TRBV7-8 joined to TRBJ1-2; matching of 6 bases hints at TRBD1 as the D gene. Via the germline V gene, CDR1 is SGHVS and CDR2 FQNEAQ. The CDR3 runs 15 residues from the cysteine to the phenylalanine. Solely the CDR3 DNA is kept, with 45 bases framed from the first base. The junction carries 12 bases between V and J, which are trimmed by 0 bases and 4 bases respectively. The reference TRBV7-8 and TRBJ1-2 proteins fill in what lies around the CDR3, so the full variable domain reads GAGVSQSPRYKVAKRGQDVALRCDPISGHVSLFWYQQALGQGPEFLTYFQNEAQLDKSGLPSDRFFAERPEGSVSTLKIQRTQQEDSAVYLCASSLADRFIYGYTFGSGTRLTVV.